These T cell receptor beta chains were read from a single sample in a study of T cell repertoires in ileal Crohn's disease. TCRdb's copy holds only in-frame clones and misses some; the assay was immunoSEQ multiplex PCR. The sample contains around 17,000 clones, 50% to 75% of which appear only once. The sample was ileal tissue. The receptors derive from an adult with Crohn's disease. Each CDR3 is given with its conserved first and last residue. The D gene is left open where the match is weak. Rows give clone size only sometimes, using once, few, many, or a class for an expanded clone.

clone_size: .; v_call: TRBV5-1; d_call: TRBD2; j_call: TRBJ2-1; cdr3_nt: TGCGCCAGCGCACTAGCGGGCGGTGGGTACAATGAGCAGTTCTTC; cdr3_aa: CASALAGGGYNEQFF
clone_size: .; v_call: TRBV6-5; d_call: .; j_call: TRBJ1-6; cdr3_nt: TGTGCCAGCAGTTACGAGCTCAATTCACCCCTCCACTTT; cdr3_aa: CASSYELNSPLHF
clone_size: .; v_call: TRBV27; d_call: TRBD1; j_call: TRBJ2-5; cdr3_nt: TGTGCCAGCAGGAGGACAGGTATACAAGAGACCCAGTACTTC; cdr3_aa: CASRRTGIQETQYF
clone_size: .; v_call: TRBV5-1; d_call: .; j_call: TRBJ2-5; cdr3_nt: TGCGCCAGCAGCTACCAGTACCAAGAGACCCAGTACTTC; cdr3_aa: CASSYQYQETQYF
clone_size: .; v_call: TRBV7-2; d_call: TRBD1; j_call: TRBJ1-1; cdr3_nt: TGTGCCAGCAGCTCCGGACAGGGCACTGAAGCTTTCTTT; cdr3_aa: CASSSGQGTEAFF
clone_size: .; v_call: TRBV2; d_call: TRBD1; j_call: TRBJ1-5; cdr3_nt: TGTGCCAGCAGGTCACAGGGGGCCGGAGTGAATCAGCCCCAGCATTTT; cdr3_aa: CASRSQGAGVNQPQHF
clone_size: once; v_call: TRBV30; d_call: TRBD1; j_call: TRBJ1-1; cdr3_nt: TGTGCCTGGAGTGCCGGGACAGGGGGCTTGGTAGCCACTGAAGCTTTCTTT; cdr3_aa: CAWSAGTGGLVATEAFF
clone_size: .; v_call: TRBV7-8; d_call: .; j_call: TRBJ2-5; cdr3_nt: TGTGCCAGCAGCTTAGAGGGGGTTAGCGAGACCCAGTACTTC; cdr3_aa: CASSLEGVSETQYF
clone_size: few; v_call: TRBV6-5; d_call: .; j_call: TRBJ1-1; cdr3_nt: TGTGCCAGCAGTGAAGCAAGGCGGGCTTTCTTT; cdr3_aa: CASSEARRAFF
clone_size: .; v_call: TRBV2; d_call: .; j_call: TRBJ2-5; cdr3_nt: TGTGCCAGCAGGGCACAGGGTACAGTAACGGAGACCCAGTACTTC; cdr3_aa: CASRAQGTVTETQYF
clone_size: .; v_call: TRBV9; d_call: .; j_call: TRBJ1-2; cdr3_nt: TGTGCCAGCAGCGTAGATATGGGTTCGGGTGGCTACACCTTC; cdr3_aa: CASSVDMGSGGYTF
clone_size: .; v_call: TRBV25-1; d_call: TRBD2; j_call: TRBJ2-5; cdr3_nt: TGTGCCAGCAGCTTCGGGGGAGGGCAAGAGACCCAGTACTTC; cdr3_aa: CASSFGGGQETQYF
clone_size: once; v_call: TRBV18; d_call: TRBD2; j_call: TRBJ2-4; cdr3_nt: TGTGCCAGCTCGTCTAGCGGGAGTGAGGCCAAAAACATTCAGTACTTC; cdr3_aa: CASSSSGSEAKNIQYF
clone_size: .; v_call: TRBV6-5; d_call: TRBD1; j_call: TRBJ2-7; cdr3_nt: TGTGCCAGCATCGTGGGACAGGGGGTTCTATACGAGCAGTACTTC; cdr3_aa: CASIVGQGVLYEQYF
clone_size: once; v_call: TRBV11-2; d_call: TRBD1; j_call: TRBJ2-5; cdr3_nt: TGTGCCAGCAGCTTAGGCCGGACAGGTTTCGGGGAGACCCAGTACTTC; cdr3_aa: CASSLGRTGFGETQYF
clone_size: .; v_call: TRBV18; d_call: TRBD1; j_call: TRBJ1-5; cdr3_nt: TGTGCCAGCTCACCATTTGGACAGGGAGATAGCAATCAGCCCCAGCATTTT; cdr3_aa: CASSPFGQGDSNQPQHF
clone_size: few; v_call: TRBV10-3; d_call: TRBD2; j_call: TRBJ2-5; cdr3_nt: TGTGCCATCAGCCGGGGGGTCTGGGAGACCCAGTACTTC; cdr3_aa: CAISRGVWETQYF
clone_size: .; v_call: TRBV18; d_call: TRBD1; j_call: TRBJ2-5; cdr3_nt: TGTGCCAGCTCACCACTGGACAGGGTCTCGGAGACCCAGTACTTC; cdr3_aa: CASSPLDRVSETQYF
clone_size: .; v_call: TRBV13; d_call: .; j_call: TRBJ2-3; cdr3_nt: TGTGCCAGCAGCTTAGTGGGGCTAGGGGTAACAGATACGCAGTATTTT; cdr3_aa: CASSLVGLGVTDTQYF
clone_size: .; v_call: TRBV6-4; d_call: TRBD2; j_call: TRBJ2-7; cdr3_nt: TGTGCCAGCAGTGACTCGATTAGTGTTATCAACCTTAGCGGGAGGACCTACGAGCAGTACTTC; cdr3_aa: CASSDSISVINLSGRTYEQYF
clone_size: .; v_call: TRBV7-8; d_call: .; j_call: TRBJ2-2; cdr3_nt: TGTGCCAGCAGCCCAAGGGGGGGCGATGACACCGGGGAGCTGTTTTTT; cdr3_aa: CASSPRGGDDTGELFF
clone_size: few; v_call: TRBV7-2; d_call: .; j_call: TRBJ1-2; cdr3_nt: TGTGCCAGCAGCTTAGCGCGGGGTCTGGTCGATGGCTACACCTTC; cdr3_aa: CASSLARGLVDGYTF
clone_size: .; v_call: TRBV5-1; d_call: TRBD2; j_call: TRBJ2-5; cdr3_nt: TGCGCCAGCAGCCAATCCCCCGGGCGGGAGGGCCGTCAGTACTTC; cdr3_aa: CASSQSPGREGRQYF
clone_size: large; v_call: TRBV5-1; d_call: .; j_call: TRBJ1-1; cdr3_nt: TGCGCCAGCAGCTTGCAGGGGAACACTGAAGCTTTCTTT; cdr3_aa: CASSLQGNTEAFF
clone_size: .; v_call: TRBV5-1; d_call: .; j_call: TRBJ1-2; cdr3_nt: TGCGCCAGCAGCTTGGACCTAGTCGGGGGCTATGGCTACACCTTC; cdr3_aa: CASSLDLVGGYGYTF
clone_size: .; v_call: TRBV27; d_call: TRBD1; j_call: TRBJ1-2; cdr3_nt: TGTGCCAGCAGTTTAGCCCGGACAGGGTATGGCTACACCTTC; cdr3_aa: CASSLARTGYGYTF
clone_size: .; v_call: TRBV6-1; d_call: TRBD1; j_call: TRBJ2-7; cdr3_nt: TGTGCCAGCAGGGGGACAGGAACCTACGAGCAGTACTTC; cdr3_aa: CASRGTGTYEQYF
clone_size: .; v_call: TRBV28; d_call: TRBD1; j_call: TRBJ1-1; cdr3_nt: TGTGCCAGCAGTTTAGCCGGACAGGGGCGAACTGAAGCTTTCTTT; cdr3_aa: CASSLAGQGRTEAFF
clone_size: .; v_call: TRBV4-3; d_call: .; j_call: TRBJ2-3; cdr3_nt: TGCGCCAGCAGCAGGGACCGGGACTCAAGCACAGATACGCAGTATTTT; cdr3_aa: CASSRDRDSSTDTQYF
clone_size: .; v_call: TRBV6-6; d_call: TRBD2; j_call: TRBJ2-1; cdr3_nt: TGTGCCAGCACCCTAATAGCGGGAAGTACCAATGAGCAGTTCTTC; cdr3_aa: CASTLIAGSTNEQFF
clone_size: .; v_call: TRBV2; d_call: .; j_call: TRBJ2-2; cdr3_nt: TGTGCCAGCAGTGAACAGGGTCGGTGGTCTGGCCGGGAGCTGTTTTTT; cdr3_aa: CASSEQGRWSGRELFF
clone_size: .; v_call: TRBV15; d_call: TRBD2; j_call: TRBJ2-3; cdr3_nt: TGTGCCACCAGCAACCCCCTCCTAGCGGGAGTGGGAGATACGCAGTATTTT; cdr3_aa: CATSNPLLAGVGDTQYF
clone_size: .; v_call: TRBV6-6; d_call: .; j_call: TRBJ2-1; cdr3_nt: TGTGCCAGCAGTTACCTCTCCAATGAGCAGTTCTTC; cdr3_aa: CASSYLSNEQFF
clone_size: few; v_call: TRBV11-2; d_call: .; j_call: TRBJ2-7; cdr3_nt: TGTGCCAGCAGCTTAGCAGGGGGGCCCTACGAGCAGTACTTC; cdr3_aa: CASSLAGGPYEQYF
clone_size: few; v_call: TRBV9; d_call: .; j_call: TRBJ1-3; cdr3_nt: TGTGCCAGCAGCGCACAGAACTCTGGAAACACCATATATTTT; cdr3_aa: CASSAQNSGNTIYF
clone_size: .; v_call: TRBV18; d_call: TRBD1; j_call: TRBJ2-3; cdr3_nt: TGTGCCAGCTCACCAACGCAGGGGGCGTATACGCAGTATTTT; cdr3_aa: CASSPTQGAYTQYF
clone_size: .; v_call: TRBV27; d_call: TRBD2; j_call: TRBJ2-7; cdr3_nt: TGTGCCAGCAGGAGGACTAGCGGGAATTACGAGCAGTACTTC; cdr3_aa: CASRRTSGNYEQYF
clone_size: .; v_call: TRBV13; d_call: .; j_call: TRBJ2-3; cdr3_nt: TGTGCCAGCAGCGGGACTTACGGCACAGATACGCAGTATTTT; cdr3_aa: CASSGTYGTDTQYF
clone_size: .; v_call: TRBV19; d_call: TRBD1; j_call: TRBJ1-2; cdr3_nt: TGTGCCAGTATGGATGCCGGGACAGGGATACGCGGCTACACCTTC; cdr3_aa: CASMDAGTGIRGYTF
clone_size: .; v_call: TRBV19; d_call: TRBD2; j_call: TRBJ2-1; cdr3_nt: TGTGCCAGTAGAGGGACTAGCAGTTACAATGAGCAGTTCTTC; cdr3_aa: CASRGTSSYNEQFF
clone_size: .; v_call: TRBV28; d_call: .; j_call: TRBJ2-1; cdr3_nt: TGTGCCAGCAGTCCCGGGACACTCTCCAATGAGCAGTTCTTC; cdr3_aa: CASSPGTLSNEQFF
clone_size: .; v_call: TRBV29-1; d_call: .; j_call: TRBJ1-5; cdr3_nt: TGCAGCGTCTCCATAAGCAATAAAGATCAGCCCCAGCATTTT; cdr3_aa: CSVSISNKDQPQHF
clone_size: few; v_call: TRBV5-1; d_call: .; j_call: TRBJ2-2; cdr3_nt: TGCGCCAGCAGAGGGGGGAACACCGGGGAGCTGTTTTTT; cdr3_aa: CASRGGNTGELFF
clone_size: .; v_call: TRBV7-4; d_call: .; j_call: TRBJ1-2; cdr3_nt: TGTGCCAGCAGCTCCCAAGAATACAGGGATTATGGCTACACCTTC; cdr3_aa: CASSSQEYRDYGYTF
clone_size: .; v_call: TRBV6-1; d_call: TRBD1; j_call: TRBJ2-1; cdr3_nt: TGTGCCGGGGATTCCGGGACAGCCAACAATGAGCAGTTCTTC; cdr3_aa: CAGDSGTANNEQFF